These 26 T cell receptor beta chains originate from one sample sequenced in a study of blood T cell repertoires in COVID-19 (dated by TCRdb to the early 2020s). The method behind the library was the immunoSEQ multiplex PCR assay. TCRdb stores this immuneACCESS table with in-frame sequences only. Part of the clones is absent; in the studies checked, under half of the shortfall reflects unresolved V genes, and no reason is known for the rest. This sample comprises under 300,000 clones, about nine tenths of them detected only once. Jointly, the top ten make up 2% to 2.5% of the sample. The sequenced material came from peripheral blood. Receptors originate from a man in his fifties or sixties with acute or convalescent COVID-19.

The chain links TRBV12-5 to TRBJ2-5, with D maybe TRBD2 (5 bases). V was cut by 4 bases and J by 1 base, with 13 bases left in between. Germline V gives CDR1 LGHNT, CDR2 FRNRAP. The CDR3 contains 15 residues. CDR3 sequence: CASGSGGSSQETQYF. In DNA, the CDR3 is TGTGCTAGTGGTTCCGGAGGATCGAGCCAAGAGACCCAGTACTTC.

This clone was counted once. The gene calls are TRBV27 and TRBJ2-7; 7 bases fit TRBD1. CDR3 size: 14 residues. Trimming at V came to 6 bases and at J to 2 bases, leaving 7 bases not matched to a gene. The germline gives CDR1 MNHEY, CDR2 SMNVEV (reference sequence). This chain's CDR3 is CASSLSTGPYEQYF. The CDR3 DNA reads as TGTGCCAGCAGCTTGTCGACAGGGCCCTACGAGCAGTACTTC.

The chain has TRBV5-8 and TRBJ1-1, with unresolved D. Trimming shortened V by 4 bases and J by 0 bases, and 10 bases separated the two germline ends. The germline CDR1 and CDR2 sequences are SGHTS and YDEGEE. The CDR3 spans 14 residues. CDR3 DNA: TGTGCCAGCAGCGTCACTAGGCTGAACACTGAAGCTTTCTTT. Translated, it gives CASSVTRLNTEAFF.

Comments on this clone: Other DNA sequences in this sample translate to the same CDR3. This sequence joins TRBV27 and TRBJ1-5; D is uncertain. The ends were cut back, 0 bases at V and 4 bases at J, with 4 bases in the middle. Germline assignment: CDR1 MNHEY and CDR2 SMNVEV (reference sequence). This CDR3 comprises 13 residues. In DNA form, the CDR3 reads TGTGCCAGCAGTTTATCCAGAAATCAGCCCCAGCATTTT. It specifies CASSLSRNQPQHF.

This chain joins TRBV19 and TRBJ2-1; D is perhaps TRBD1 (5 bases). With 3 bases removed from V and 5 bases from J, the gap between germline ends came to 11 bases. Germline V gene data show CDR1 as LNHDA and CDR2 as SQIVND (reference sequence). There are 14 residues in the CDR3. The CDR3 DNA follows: TGTGCCAGTAGTATTGACAGATCTAACAATGAGCAGTTCTTC. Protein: CASSIDRSNNEQFF.

The chain's CDR3 is CASSPPGQGIAYNEQFF. The CDR3 bases are TGTGCCAGCTCACCACCGGGGCAGGGAATTGCCTACAATGAGCAGTTCTTC. The chain uses TRBV18 and TRBJ2-1; maybe TRBD1 (5 bases). The germline V gene encodes CDR1 KGHSH and CDR2 LQKENI. This CDR3 region has 17 residues. V lost 0 bases and J 2 bases, leaving 14 bases between the germline ends.

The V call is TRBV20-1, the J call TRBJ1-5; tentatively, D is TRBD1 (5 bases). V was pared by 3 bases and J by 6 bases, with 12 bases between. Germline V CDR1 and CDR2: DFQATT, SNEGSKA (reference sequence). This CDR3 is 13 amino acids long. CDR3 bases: TGCAGTGCTAGTGAAGGGGAAGGTCAGCCCCAGCATTTT. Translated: CSASEGEGQPQHF.

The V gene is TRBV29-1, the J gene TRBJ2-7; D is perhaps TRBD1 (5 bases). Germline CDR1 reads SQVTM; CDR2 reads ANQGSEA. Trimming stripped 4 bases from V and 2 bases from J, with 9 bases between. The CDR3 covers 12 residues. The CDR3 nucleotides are TGCAGCGTTGTAGGGGTGACCTACGAGCAGTACTTC. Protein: CSVVGVTYEQYF.

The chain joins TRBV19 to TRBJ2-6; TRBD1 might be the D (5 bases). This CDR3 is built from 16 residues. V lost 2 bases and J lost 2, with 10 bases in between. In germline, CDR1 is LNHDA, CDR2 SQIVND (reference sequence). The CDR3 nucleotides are TGTGCCAGTAGTATAATTCCAGGGACTGGGGCCAACGTCCTGACTTTC. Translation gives CASSIIPGTGANVLTF.

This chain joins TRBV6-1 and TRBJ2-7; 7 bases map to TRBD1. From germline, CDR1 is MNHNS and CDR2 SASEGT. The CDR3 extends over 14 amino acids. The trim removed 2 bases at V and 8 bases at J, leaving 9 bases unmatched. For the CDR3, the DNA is TGTGCCAGCAGTGAACAGGGGGACACCGGCAAGCAGTACTTC. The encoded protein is CASSEQGDTGKQYF.

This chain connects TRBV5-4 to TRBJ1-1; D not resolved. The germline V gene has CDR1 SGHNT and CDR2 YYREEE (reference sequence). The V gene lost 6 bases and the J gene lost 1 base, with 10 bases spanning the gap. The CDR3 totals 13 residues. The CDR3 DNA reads TGTGCCAGCACGGCGGTGCGGAACACTGAAGCTTTCTTT. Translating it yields CASTAVRNTEAFF.

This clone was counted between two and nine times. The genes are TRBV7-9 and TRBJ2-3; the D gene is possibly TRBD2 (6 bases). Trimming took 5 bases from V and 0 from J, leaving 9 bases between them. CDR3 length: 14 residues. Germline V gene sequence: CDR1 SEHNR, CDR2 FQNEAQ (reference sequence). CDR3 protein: CASSGRGSTDTQYF. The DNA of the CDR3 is TGTGCCAGCAGCGGGCGGGGTAGCACAGATACGCAGTATTTT.

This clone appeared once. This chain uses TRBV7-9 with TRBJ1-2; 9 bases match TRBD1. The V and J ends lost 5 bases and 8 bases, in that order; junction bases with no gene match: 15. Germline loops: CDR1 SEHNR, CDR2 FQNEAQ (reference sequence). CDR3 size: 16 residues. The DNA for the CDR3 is TGTGCCAGCAGCCCCGACAGGGGGGATCGATTGAGAGGCTACACCTTC. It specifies CASSPDRGDRLRGYTF.

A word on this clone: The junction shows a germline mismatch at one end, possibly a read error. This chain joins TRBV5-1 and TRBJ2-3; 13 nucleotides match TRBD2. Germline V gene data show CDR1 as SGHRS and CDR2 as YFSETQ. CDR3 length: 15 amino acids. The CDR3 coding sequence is TGCGCCAGCAGTTTGGGACTAGCGGGGCCAAATACGCAGTATTTT. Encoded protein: CASSLGLAGPNTQYF.

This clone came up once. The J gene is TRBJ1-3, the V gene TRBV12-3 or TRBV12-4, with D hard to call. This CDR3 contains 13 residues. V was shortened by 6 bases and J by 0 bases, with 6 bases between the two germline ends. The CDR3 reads CASSRASGNTIYF. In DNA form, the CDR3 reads TGTGCCAGCAGCCGCGCCTCTGGAAACACCATATATTTT.

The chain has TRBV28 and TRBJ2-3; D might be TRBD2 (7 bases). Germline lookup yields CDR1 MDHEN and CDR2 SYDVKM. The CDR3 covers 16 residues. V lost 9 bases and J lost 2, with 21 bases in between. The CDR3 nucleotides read TGTGCCAGTACTAGTGTTGCGGGGGCCCCCACAGATACGCAGTATTTT. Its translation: CASTSVAGAPTDTQYF.

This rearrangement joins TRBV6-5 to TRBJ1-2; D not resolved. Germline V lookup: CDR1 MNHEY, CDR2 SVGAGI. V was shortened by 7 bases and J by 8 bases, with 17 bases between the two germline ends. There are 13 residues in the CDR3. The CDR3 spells CASTGWEGYGYTF. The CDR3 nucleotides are TGTGCCAGCACGGGGTGGGAGGGCTACGGCTACACCTTC.

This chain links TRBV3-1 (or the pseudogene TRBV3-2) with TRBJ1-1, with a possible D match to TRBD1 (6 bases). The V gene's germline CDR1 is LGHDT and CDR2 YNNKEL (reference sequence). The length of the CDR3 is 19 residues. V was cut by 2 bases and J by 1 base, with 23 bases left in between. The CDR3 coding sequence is TGTGCCAGCAGCCAATCTTTGGTTGGACGACAGGAGACGAACACTGAAGCTTTCTTT. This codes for CASSQSLVGRQETNTEAFF.

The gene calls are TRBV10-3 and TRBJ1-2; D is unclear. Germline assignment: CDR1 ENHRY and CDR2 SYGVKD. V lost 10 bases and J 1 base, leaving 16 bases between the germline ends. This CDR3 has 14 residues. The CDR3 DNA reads TGTGCCACTGCCCCTGGTGCACTTAACTATGGCTACACCTTC. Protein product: CATAPGALNYGYTF.

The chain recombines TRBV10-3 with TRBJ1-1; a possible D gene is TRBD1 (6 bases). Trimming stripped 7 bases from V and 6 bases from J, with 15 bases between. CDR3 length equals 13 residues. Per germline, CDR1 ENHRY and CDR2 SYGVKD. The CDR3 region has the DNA TGTGCCATCACGAATTCAGGGGTCGCTGAAGCTTTCTTT. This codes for CAITNSGVAEAFF.

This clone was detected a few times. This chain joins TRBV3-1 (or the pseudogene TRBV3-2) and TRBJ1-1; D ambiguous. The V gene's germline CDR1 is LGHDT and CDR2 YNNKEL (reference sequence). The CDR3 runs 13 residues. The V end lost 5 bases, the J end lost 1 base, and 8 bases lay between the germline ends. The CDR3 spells CASSSRGNTEAFF. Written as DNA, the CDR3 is TGTGCCAGCAGCTCCCGAGGGAACACTGAAGCTTTCTTT.

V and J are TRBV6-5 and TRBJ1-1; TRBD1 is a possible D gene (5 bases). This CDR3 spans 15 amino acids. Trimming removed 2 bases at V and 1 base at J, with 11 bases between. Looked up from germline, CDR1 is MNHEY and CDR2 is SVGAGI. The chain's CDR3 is CASSYGGISNTEAFF. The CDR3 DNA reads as TGTGCCAGCAGTTACGGGGGGATATCGAACACTGAAGCTTTCTTT.

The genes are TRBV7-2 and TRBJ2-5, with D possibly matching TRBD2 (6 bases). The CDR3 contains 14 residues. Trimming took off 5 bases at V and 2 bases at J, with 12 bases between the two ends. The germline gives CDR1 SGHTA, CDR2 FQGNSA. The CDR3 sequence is CASSLLARQETQYF. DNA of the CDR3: TGTGCCAGCAGCCTTCTAGCGAGGCAAGAGACCCAGTACTTC.

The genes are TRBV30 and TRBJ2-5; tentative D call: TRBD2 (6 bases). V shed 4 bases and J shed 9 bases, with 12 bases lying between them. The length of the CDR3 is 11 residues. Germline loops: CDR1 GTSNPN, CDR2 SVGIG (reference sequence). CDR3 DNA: TGTGCCTGGAATTCGGGAGCGGCCCAGTACTTC. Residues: CAWNSGAAQYF.

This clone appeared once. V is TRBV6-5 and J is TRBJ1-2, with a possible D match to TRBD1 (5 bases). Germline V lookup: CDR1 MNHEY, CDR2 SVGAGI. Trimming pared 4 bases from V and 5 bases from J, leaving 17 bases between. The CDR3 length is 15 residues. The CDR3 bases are TGTGCCAGCAGTTCCCCTCGGGGGGATGATTATGGCTACACCTTC. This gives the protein CASSSPRGDDYGYTF.

CDR3 nucleotides: TGCGCCAGCAGTGAAGGCAGGGGCCCCTACGAGCAGTACTTC. The encoded protein is CASSEGRGPYEQYF. The chain has TRBV10-1 and TRBJ2-7; tentatively, D is TRBD1 (6 bases). Germline-derived CDR1 and CDR2 are WNHNN and SYGVQD (reference sequence). The CDR3 is 14 amino acids. V was shortened by 3 bases and J by 2 bases, with 11 bases between the two germline ends.